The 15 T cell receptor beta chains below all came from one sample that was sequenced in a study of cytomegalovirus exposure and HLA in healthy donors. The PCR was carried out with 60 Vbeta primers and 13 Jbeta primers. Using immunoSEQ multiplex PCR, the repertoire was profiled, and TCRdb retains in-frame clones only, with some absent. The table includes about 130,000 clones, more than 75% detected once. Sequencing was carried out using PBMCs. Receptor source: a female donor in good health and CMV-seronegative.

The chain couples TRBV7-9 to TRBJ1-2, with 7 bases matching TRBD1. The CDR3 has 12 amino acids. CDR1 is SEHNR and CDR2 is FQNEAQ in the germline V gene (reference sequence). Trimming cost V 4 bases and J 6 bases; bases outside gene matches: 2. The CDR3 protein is CASSSTGDGYTF. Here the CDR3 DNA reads TGTGCCAGCAGCTCCACAGGGGATGGCTACACCTTC.

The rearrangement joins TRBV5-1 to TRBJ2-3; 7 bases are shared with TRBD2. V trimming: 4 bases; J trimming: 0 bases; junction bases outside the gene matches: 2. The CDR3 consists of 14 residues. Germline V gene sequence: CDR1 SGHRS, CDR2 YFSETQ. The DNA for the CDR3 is TGCGCCAGCAGCATTAGCGGGAGCACAGATACGCAGTATTTT. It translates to CASSISGSTDTQYF.

CDR3 in amino acids: CASSLCPITATNEKLFF. As DNA, the CDR3 is TGTGCCAGCAGTTTATGCCCAATCACAGCAACTAATGAAAAACTGTTTTTT. The chain combines TRBV28 with TRBJ1-4; D gene uncertain. The V end was cut by 0 bases, the J end by 0 bases, with 11 bases between. This CDR3 is 17 amino acids long. From germline, CDR1 is MDHEN and CDR2 SYDVKM.

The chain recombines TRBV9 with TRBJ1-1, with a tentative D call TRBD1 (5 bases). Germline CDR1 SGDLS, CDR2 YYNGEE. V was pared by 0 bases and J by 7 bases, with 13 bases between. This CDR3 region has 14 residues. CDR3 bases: TGTGCCAGCAGCGTAGCTGGGGGGGTAGGTGAAGCTTTCTTT. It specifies CASSVAGGVGEAFF.

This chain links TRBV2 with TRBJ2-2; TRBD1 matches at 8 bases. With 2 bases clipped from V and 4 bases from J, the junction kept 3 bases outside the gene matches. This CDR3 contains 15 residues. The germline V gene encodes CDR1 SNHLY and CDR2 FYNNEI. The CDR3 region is CASSETGGGTGELFF. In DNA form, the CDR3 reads TGTGCCAGCAGTGAAACAGGGGGAGGCACCGGGGAGCTGTTTTTT.

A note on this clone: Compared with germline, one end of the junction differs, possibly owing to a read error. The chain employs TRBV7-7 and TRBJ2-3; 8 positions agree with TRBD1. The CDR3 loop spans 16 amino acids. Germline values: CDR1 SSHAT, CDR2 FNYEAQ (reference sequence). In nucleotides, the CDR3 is TGTGCTAGCAGGGGGTCACGGGACAGGAGACCAGATACGCAGTATTTT. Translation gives CASRGSRDRRPDTQYF.

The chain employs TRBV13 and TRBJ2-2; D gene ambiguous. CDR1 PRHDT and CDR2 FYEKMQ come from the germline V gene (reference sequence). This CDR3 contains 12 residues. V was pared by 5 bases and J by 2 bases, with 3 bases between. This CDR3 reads CASSLNTGELFF. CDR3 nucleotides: TGTGCCAGCAGCCTTAACACCGGGGAGCTGTTTTTT.

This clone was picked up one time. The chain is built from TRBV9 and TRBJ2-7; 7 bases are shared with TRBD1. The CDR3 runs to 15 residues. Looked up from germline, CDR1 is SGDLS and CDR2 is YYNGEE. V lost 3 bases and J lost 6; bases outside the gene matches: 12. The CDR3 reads CASSAKGAADIEQYF. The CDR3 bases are TGTGCCAGCAGCGCCAAGGGGGCTGCGGATATCGAGCAGTACTTC.

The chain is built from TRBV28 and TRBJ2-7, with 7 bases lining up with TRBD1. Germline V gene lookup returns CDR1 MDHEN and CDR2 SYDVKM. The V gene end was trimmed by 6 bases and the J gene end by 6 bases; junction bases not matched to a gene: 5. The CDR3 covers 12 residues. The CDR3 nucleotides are TGTGCCAGCAGCCTGACAGGGCTCGAGCAGTACTTC. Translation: CASSLTGLEQYF.

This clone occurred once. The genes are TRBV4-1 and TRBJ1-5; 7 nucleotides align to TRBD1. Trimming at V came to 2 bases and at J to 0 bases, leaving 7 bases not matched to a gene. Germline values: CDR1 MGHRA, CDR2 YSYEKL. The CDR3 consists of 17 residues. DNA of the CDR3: TGCGCCAGCAGCCAACGTACAGGGGTCTTTAGCAATCAGCCCCAGCATTTT. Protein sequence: CASSQRTGVFSNQPQHF.

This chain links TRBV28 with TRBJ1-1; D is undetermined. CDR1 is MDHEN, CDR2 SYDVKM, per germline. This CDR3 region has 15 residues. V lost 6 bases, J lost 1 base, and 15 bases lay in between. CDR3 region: CASSLRTLANTEAFF. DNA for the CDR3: TGTGCCAGCAGCCTCCGAACGTTAGCGAACACTGAAGCTTTCTTT.

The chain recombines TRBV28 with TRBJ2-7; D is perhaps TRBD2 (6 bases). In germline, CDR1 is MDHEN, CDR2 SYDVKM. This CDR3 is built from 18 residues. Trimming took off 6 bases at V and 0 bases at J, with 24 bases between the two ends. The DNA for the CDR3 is TGTGCCAGCAGCGAACCGAGGGCGAGGCTAGCGTTCTCCTACGAGCAGTACTTC. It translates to CASSEPRARLAFSYEQYF.

Here the CDR3 reads CAWSVLSAEAFF. The CDR3 DNA is TGTGCCTGGAGTGTCCTATCGGCTGAAGCTTTCTTT. The J gene is TRBJ1-1, the V gene TRBV30, with D hard to call. Germline V gene lookup returns CDR1 GTSNPN and CDR2 SVGIG (reference sequence). This CDR3 has 12 residues. V gave up 0 bases and J gave up 6 bases, with 8 bases separating them.

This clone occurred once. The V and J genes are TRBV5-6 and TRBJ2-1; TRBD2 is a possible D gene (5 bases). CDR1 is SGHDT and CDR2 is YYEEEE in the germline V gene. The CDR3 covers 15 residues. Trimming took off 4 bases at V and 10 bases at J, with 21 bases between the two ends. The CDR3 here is CASSPWTLNIKEQFF. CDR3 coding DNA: TGTGCCAGCAGCCCCTGGACTCTTAATATCAAAGAGCAGTTCTTC.

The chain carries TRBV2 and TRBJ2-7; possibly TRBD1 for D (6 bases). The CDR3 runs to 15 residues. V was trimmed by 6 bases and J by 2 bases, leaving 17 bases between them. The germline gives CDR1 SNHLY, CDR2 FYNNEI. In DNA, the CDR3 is TGTGCCAGCAGCCGACCAGGGGACCTGACCTACGAGCAGTACTTC. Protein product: CASSRPGDLTYEQYF.